Listed below are T cell receptor beta chains from one sample, sequenced in a study of cytomegalovirus exposure and HLA in healthy donors. Produced via immunoSEQ multiplex PCR; TCRdb's table is partial and in-frame only. The table has 85,000 to 130,000 clones, approximately 81% seen once. Sequencing used PBMCs. Receptor source: a female donor in good health and CMV-seropositive. Each CDR3 is given without its conserved first and last residue. Rows give clone size only sometimes, using once, few, many, or a class for an expanded clone.

V gene	J gene	clone size	CDR3 protein
TRBV2	.	once	ASSLISSSVAEQY
TRBV5-6	TRBJ2-3	.	ASSLEGGPRVADTQY
TRBV18	TRBJ2-5	.	ASSTTSQEAQY
TRBV4-2	TRBJ1-2	.	ASSQAASGYGYT
TRBV25-1	TRBJ2-4	.	ASSMGQWGIQY
TRBV2	TRBJ1-4	.	ASRPVQKTNEKLF
TRBV27	TRBJ1-5	once	ASSLASTGRNQPQH
TRBV4-1	TRBJ2-5	.	ASSQDQGLAGAGETQY
TRBV5-8	TRBJ1-1	few	ASSRWQGSPEAF
TRBV7-9	TRBJ2-1	.	SSSLVSSQTQF
TRBV2	TRBJ1-5	.	ASSPGSYQPQH
TRBV30	TRBJ2-5	.	AWKTGGAETQY
TRBV30	TRBJ2-3	.	AWSDGLPINTQY
TRBV5-1	TRBJ1-2	.	ASSNRTAIYGYT
TRBV7-2	TRBJ2-3	few	ASSLTGGVTDTQY
TRBV29-1	TRBJ2-3	.	SVGREGRGTDTQY
TRBV2	TRBJ2-3	.	ASDGRLGDTQY
TRBV18	TRBJ2-7	.	ASSPNSGRAGDEQY
TRBV7-2	TRBJ1-2	.	ASSLGNWRTNYGYT
TRBV5-1	TRBJ2-7	.	ASSLLTGLLQQY
TRBV5-1	.	.	ASSSGLAGGYSYEQY
TRBV2	TRBJ1-1	.	ASSQGGGTEAF
TRBV5-1	TRBJ1-1	.	ASSLEWGGNTEAF
TRBV5-1	TRBJ2-3	once	ASSRLWTSGRARRTDTQY
TRBV21-1	TRBJ1-5	once	AWRGRAKSNQPQH
TRBV5-1	TRBJ2-7	.	ASRGTSEIYEQY
TRBV18	TRBJ2-3	.	ASSPGLSGSTDTQY
TRBV5-1	TRBJ2-7	.	ASSLEQGYSYEQY
TRBV30	TRBJ1-5	once	AWSVLCHFNQPQH
TRBV5-4	TRBJ1-6	once	ASSLELSPLH
TRBV20-1	TRBJ2-1	.	SAARTSEQF
TRBV7-6	TRBJ2-5	.	ASSLAQRETQY
TRBV5-1	TRBJ2-1	.	ASSTPSGRTYNEQF
TRBV27	TRBJ1-1	.	ASSLMGAGTEAF
TRBV6-1	TRBJ1-5	.	ASSKPGGPNQPQH
TRBV7-9	TRBJ2-5	few	SSSLGVGSGGQETQY
TRBV5-6	TRBJ1-1	.	ASSLAGQGARNTEAF
TRBV6-5	.	.	ASSYSASGFPYEQY
TRBV27	TRBJ2-2	.	ASSLSGGRTTGELF